The 19 T cell receptor beta chains in this list originate from one sample, sequenced in a study of T cells after posttransplantation cyclophosphamide. The method was immunoSEQ multiplex PCR; TCRdb's version includes in-frame clones alone and lacks a portion of them. The sample lists over 20,000 clones; nearly 99% were seen once. Source material: naive CD8+ T cells sorted from PBMCs. All receptors come from a man between 35 and 55 years old in good health, CMV-negative, and a related stem cell transplant donor.

This chain links TRBV11-2 with TRBJ2-3, with D possibly TRBD2 on 6 matching bases. Germline CDR1 is SGHAT and CDR2 is FQNNGV. The V end lost 5 bases, the J end lost 1 base, and 13 bases lay between the germline ends. This CDR3 contains 15 residues. Written as DNA, the CDR3 is TGTGCCAGCAGCGCTACCCCGGGGGGCACAGATACGCAGTATTTT. Amino acid sequence: CASSATPGGTDTQYF.

The rearrangement uses TRBV11-1 and TRBJ2-1; D remains ambiguous. The CDR3 has 13 residues. V lost 5 bases and J 3 bases, leaving 8 bases between the germline ends. Germline values: CDR1 SGHAT, CDR2 FQDESV (reference sequence). CDR3 region: CASSTTNYNEQFF. CDR3 DNA: TGTGCCAGCAGCACAACTAACTACAATGAGCAGTTCTTC.

V usage is TRBV28 and J usage is TRBJ1-1, with D possibly TRBD1 on 6 matching bases. CDR3 size: 15 residues. V was shortened by 4 bases and J by 0 bases, with 12 bases between the two germline ends. CDR1 and CDR2 from the germline V gene are MDHEN and SYDVKM. The CDR3 bases are TGTGCCAGCAGTTCCCGACAGGTAATGAACACTGAAGCTTTCTTT. Protein: CASSSRQVMNTEAFF.

V is TRBV6-5 and J is TRBJ2-3; TRBD1 matches 8 bases. Germline-derived CDR1 and CDR2 are MNHEY and SVGAGI. CDR3 length: 16 residues. V lost 6 bases to trimming and J lost 1 base; unmatched junction nucleotides: 9. CDR3 sequence reads: CASSYTPGGRTDTQYF. The CDR3 DNA reads as TGTGCCAGCAGCTACACCCCAGGGGGCCGCACAGATACGCAGTATTTT.

The chain has TRBV19 and TRBJ2-5, with D perhaps TRBD2 (6 bases). The DNA end is a closer match to TRBJ2-7, so the J assignment may be wrong. In germline, CDR1 is LNHDA, CDR2 SQIVND (reference sequence). The CDR3 is 15 amino acids. CDR3 nucleotides: TGTGCCAGTAGTATCTCACGGGAGTCCTCCTACGAGCAGTACTTC. Its protein product is CASSISRESSYEQYF.

This chain links TRBV11-2 with TRBJ2-1; 9 nucleotides match TRBD2. The CDR3 length is 16 residues. Germline assignment: CDR1 SGHAT and CDR2 FQNNGV. With 5 bases clipped from V and 1 base from J, the junction kept 6 bases outside the gene matches. The DNA of the CDR3 is TGTGCCAGCAGCGGGAGTAGCGGGAGTTCCTACAATGAGCAGTTCTTC. Residues: CASSGSSGSSYNEQFF.

The chain couples TRBV7-8 to TRBJ2-7; maybe TRBD2 (7 bases). The CDR3 sequence is 14 residues long. Trimming cost V 4 bases and J 4 bases, with 14 bases left between them. Germline V lookup: CDR1 SGHVS, CDR2 FQNEAQ. This CDR3 reads CASSSGASGYEQYF. As DNA, the CDR3 is TGTGCCAGCAGCTCGGGGGCTAGCGGATACGAGCAGTACTTC.

The chain couples TRBV15 to TRBJ2-7; D might be TRBD2 (6 bases). V shed 0 bases and J shed 3 bases, with 9 bases lying between them. The CDR3 is made up of 14 amino acids. The V gene's germline CDR1 is LNHNV and CDR2 YYDKDF (reference sequence). CDR3 protein: CATSREGRNYEQYF. The CDR3 nucleotides are TGTGCCACCAGCAGAGAAGGGAGGAACTACGAGCAGTACTTC.

The gene calls are TRBV27 and TRBJ2-3, with D possibly matching TRBD1 (6 bases). CDR3 size: 15 residues. Germline V CDR1 and CDR2: MNHEY, SMNVEV (reference sequence). Trimming pared 5 bases from V and 2 bases from J, leaving 14 bases between. The CDR3 DNA sequence: TGTGCCAGCAGTCCAACAGGGCCCCCCACAGATACGCAGTATTTT. Translated: CASSPTGPPTDTQYF.

CDR3 in amino acids: CASSLGSSGRAVETQYF. CDR3 DNA sequence: TGTGCCAGCAGTTTAGGTTCCAGCGGGAGGGCCGTTGAGACCCAGTACTTC. The chain recombines TRBV28 with TRBJ2-5; 10 nucleotides agree with TRBD2. Per the germline V gene, CDR1 is MDHEN and CDR2 is SYDVKM. CDR3 length: 17 amino acids. V was pared by 2 bases and J by 5 bases, with 11 bases of the junction left unmatched. Full variable domain (remainder filled in from reference TRBV28 and TRBJ2-5): DVKVTQSSRYLVKRTGEKVFLECVQDMDHENMFWYRQDPGLGLRLIYFSYDVKMKEKGDIPEGYSVSREKKERFSLILESASTNQTSMYLCASSLGSSGRAVETQYFGPGTRLLVL.

This CDR3 is CASSPTGSSGYGYTF. DNA of the CDR3: TGTGCCAGCAGCCCGACAGGGTCTTCCGGCTATGGCTACACCTTC. The rearrangement uses TRBV7-2 and TRBJ1-2; 7 nucleotides agree with TRBD1. J lost 4 bases, V lost 5 bases, and 10 bases had no gene match. The length of the CDR3 is 15 residues. Per the germline V gene, CDR1 is SGHTA and CDR2 is FQGNSA.

This sequence joins TRBV6-1 and TRBJ2-7, with D tentatively TRBD2 (5 bases). Germline CDR1 is MNHNS and CDR2 is SASEGT. Trimming took off 5 bases at V and 6 bases at J, with 8 bases between the two ends. CDR3 size: 11 residues. The CDR3 DNA sequence: TGTGCCAGCAGTCTAGGGAGCGAGCAGTACTTC. Protein: CASSLGSEQYF.

CDR3 sequence: CAWSEGGGNQPQHF. The CDR3 DNA reads as TGTGCCTGGAGTGAAGGGGGAGGCAATCAGCCCCAGCATTTT. V is TRBV30 and J is TRBJ1-5; D may be TRBD1 (6 bases). The length of the CDR3 is 14 residues. Trimming stripped 1 base from V and 2 bases from J, with 9 bases between. The germline gives CDR1 GTSNPN, CDR2 SVGIG (reference sequence).

CDR3 amino acids: CASSLLAGGVTDTQYF. CDR3 bases: TGTGCCAGCAGCCTTCTGGCGGGAGGAGTAACAGATACGCAGTATTTT. V and J are TRBV14 and TRBJ2-3; TRBD2 matches 8 bases. The length of the CDR3 is 16 residues. V was clipped by 4 bases and J by 3 bases; unmatched bases: 9. Germline V lookup: CDR1 SGHDN, CDR2 FVKESK.

The J gene is TRBJ2-3, the V gene TRBV6-1; a possible D gene is TRBD2 (6 bases). There are 16 residues in the CDR3. V was pared by 1 base and J by 4 bases, with 15 bases between. The V gene's germline CDR1 is MNHNS and CDR2 SASEGT. CDR3 nucleotide sequence: TGTGCCAGCAGTGAAGTTATAGGAGGGGTACCAGATACGCAGTATTTT. Translation: CASSEVIGGVPDTQYF.

The rearrangement joins TRBV4-2 to TRBJ2-5; 15 bases line up with TRBD2. The germline gives CDR1 LGHNA, CDR2 YNFKEQ. The length of the CDR3 is 17 residues. The J segment lost 0 bases and the V segment lost 5 bases, leaving 4 bases of the junction unmatched. The CDR3, as DNA: TGTGCCAGCAGCTTAGGGACTAGCGGGAGGAACCAAGAGACCCAGTACTTC. Translation gives CASSLGTSGRNQETQYF.

The chain has TRBV7-9 and TRBJ2-2; 9 positions match TRBD1. Trimming removed 4 bases from V and 7 bases from J; junction bases left unmatched: 13. The germline gives CDR1 SEHNR, CDR2 FQNEAQ (reference sequence). This CDR3 spans 17 amino acids. CDR3 residues: CASSSSEMTGGDGELFF. The CDR3 nucleotides read TGTGCCAGCAGCTCAAGTGAGATGACAGGGGGGGACGGGGAGCTGTTTTTT.

This chain's CDR3 is CASSLGRGSEKLFF. The CDR3 DNA follows: TGTGCCAGCAGCTTGGGCAGGGGGTCTGAAAAACTGTTTTTT. The chain is built from TRBV5-4 and TRBJ1-4; 7 nucleotides align to TRBD1. The CDR3 extends over 14 amino acids. Germline V gives CDR1 SGHNT, CDR2 YYREEE (reference sequence). With V trimmed by 0 bases and J by 7 bases, 3 bases remained unmatched.

The rearrangement links TRBV7-3 to TRBJ1-2, with 8 bases aligning to TRBD1. V shed 3 bases and J 6 bases; nucleotides not matched to a gene: 3. Per germline, CDR1 SGHTA and CDR2 FQGTGA. CDR3 length: 13 amino acids. CDR3 in DNA: TGTGCCAGCAGCTTGGGCAGGGGGCATGGCTACACCTTC. Its translation is CASSLGRGHGYTF.